This passage covers 23 T cell receptor beta chains from one sample sequenced in a study of shared clonotypes between healthy human individuals. TCRdb's table, derived via immunoSEQ multiplex PCR, lists solely in-frame clones and lacks some. The sample consists of about 2.4 million clones, 93% of them appearing once. The sequenced sample consisted of naive CD4+ T cells from PBMCs. Documented subset: CD45RA+ positively selected. Source of these receptors: a young man in good health. Some clones in this sample may be carry-over from other donors' samples.

The V and J genes are TRBV15 and TRBJ2-2, with 8 bases lining up with TRBD1. Trimming took 1 base from V and 1 from J; bases not matched to a gene: 5. The CDR3 is 17 residues long. CDR1 LNHNV and CDR2 YYDKDF come from the germline V gene (reference sequence). CDR3 sequence reads: CATSRVGQGGNTGELFF. The CDR3 region has the DNA TGTGCCACCAGCAGAGTTGGACAGGGTGGGAACACCGGGGAGCTGTTTTTT.

The J gene is TRBJ2-1, the V gene TRBV4-3, with 10 bases lining up with TRBD2. V gave up 0 bases and J gave up 3 bases; unmatched junction bases: 8. Per the germline V gene, CDR1 is LGHNA and CDR2 is YSLEER. The CDR3 contains 18 residues. CDR3 in amino acids: CASSQELAGTSVYNEQFF. In nucleotides, the CDR3 is TGCGCCAGCAGCCAAGAGTTAGCGGGGACTAGCGTCTACAATGAGCAGTTCTTC.

The chain employs TRBV7-9 and TRBJ2-5; D is possibly TRBD1 or TRBD2 (5 bases each). Trimming cost V 5 bases and J 5 bases, with 21 bases left between them. CDR3 length: 16 amino acids. Germline CDR1 and CDR2: SEHNR and FQNEAQ (reference sequence). CDR3 sequence: CASSPIEGTARETQYF. The CDR3 DNA reads TGTGCCAGCAGCCCCATAGAGGGGACGGCCCGGGAGACCCAGTACTTC.

CDR3: CASTPLAGGPETQYF. The CDR3, as DNA: TGCGCCAGCACCCCACTAGCGGGAGGGCCAGAGACCCAGTACTTC. The chain is built from TRBV5-1 and TRBJ2-5, with 13 bases matching TRBD2. CDR3 length: 15 amino acids. The germline gives CDR1 SGHRS, CDR2 YFSETQ. Trimming took 6 bases from V and 4 from J; bases not matched to a gene: 6.

The CDR3 is CASSEGGEQYF. The CDR3 nucleotides are TGTGCCAGCTCCGAGGGGGGAGAGCAGTACTTC. This chain joins TRBV18 and TRBJ2-7; D possibly uses TRBD1 or TRBD2 (6 bases each). Trimming cost V 6 bases and J 7 bases, with 10 bases left between them. This CDR3 is built from 11 residues. CDR1 and CDR2 (germline): KGHSH, LQKENI.

The chain recombines TRBV19 with TRBJ1-5; 9 bases match TRBD1. V lost 4 bases to trimming and J lost 0 bases; unmatched junction nucleotides: 4. Germline V lookup: CDR1 LNHDA, CDR2 SQIVND (reference sequence). This CDR3 comprises 16 residues. CDR3 protein: CASSKPTGGSNQPQHF. CDR3 nucleotides: TGTGCCAGTAGTAAACCGACAGGGGGTAGCAATCAGCCCCAGCATTTT.

This clone showed up just once. J is TRBJ2-5 and V is TRBV27, with 7 bases matching TRBD1. Germline values: CDR1 MNHEY, CDR2 SMNVEV (reference sequence). The trim removed 2 bases at V and 3 bases at J, leaving 3 bases unmatched. The CDR3 runs 14 residues. The CDR3 reads CASSLRGGEETQYF. CDR3 in DNA: TGTGCCAGCAGTTTAAGAGGGGGCGAAGAGACCCAGTACTTC.

The V gene is TRBV27, the J gene TRBJ2-5, with D uncertain. The CDR3 runs to 14 residues. Germline V gene lookup returns CDR1 MNHEY and CDR2 SMNVEV (reference sequence). V was cut by 5 bases and J by 2 bases, with 12 bases left in between. This CDR3 reads CASSKLAPQETQYF. The CDR3, as DNA: TGTGCCAGCAGTAAATTAGCTCCGCAAGAGACCCAGTACTTC.

The chain joins TRBV19 to TRBJ2-2; perhaps TRBD1 as D (8 bases). Germline assignment: CDR1 LNHDA and CDR2 SQIVND (reference sequence). Trimming removed 3 bases from V and 4 bases from J, with 21 bases in between. The CDR3 totals 18 residues. CDR3 sequence reads: CASSIKIRQGRGTGELFF. The CDR3 DNA reads as TGTGCCAGTAGTATTAAAATCCGACAGGGGAGGGGCACCGGGGAGCTGTTTTTT.

The rearrangement links TRBV5-4 to TRBJ2-3; 9 bases agree with TRBD2. Germline trimming cut 3 bases from V and 4 bases from J; bases unmatched to any gene: 6. Germline V lookup: CDR1 SGHNT, CDR2 YYREEE (reference sequence). The CDR3 has 15 residues. CDR3 DNA sequence: TGTGCCAGCAGCTCAACCAGCGGGAGGCCAGATACGCAGTATTTT. Translated, it gives CASSSTSGRPDTQYF.

Notes on this clone: Other nucleotide sequences in the sample specify the same CDR3. The chain links TRBV5-1 to TRBJ1-1, with D tentatively TRBD1 (5 bases). CDR1 and CDR2 from the germline V gene are SGHRS and YFSETQ. The V end was cut by 4 bases, the J end by 1 base, with 11 bases between. The CDR3 covers 14 residues. The CDR3 region has the DNA TGCGCCAGCAGCCCCGGACACCCGAACACTGAAGCTTTCTTT. It encodes CASSPGHPNTEAFF.

The chain couples TRBV5-6 to TRBJ2-1, with D perhaps matching TRBD1 (5 bases). Germline CDR1 SGHDT, CDR2 YYEEEE. The germline V and J ends were trimmed by 0 bases and 5 bases, with 15 bases remaining between them. The length of the CDR3 is 16 residues. CDR3 bases: TGTGCCAGCAGCTTGGATCTGGGGCTAGTTCACAATGAGCAGTTCTTC. It translates to CASSLDLGLVHNEQFF.

The chain joins TRBV7-2 to TRBJ1-2; weak D call: TRBD1 (6 bases). Trimming removed 4 bases from V and 4 bases from J, with 13 bases in between. The length of the CDR3 is 14 residues. Germline CDR1 SGHTA, CDR2 FQGNSA. The CDR3 region has the DNA TGTGCCAGCAGCTCATACAGGGAGGGCTATGGCTACACCTTC. Translating it yields CASSSYREGYGYTF.

CDR3 sequence (DNA): TGCGCCAGCATGGGTAGCGGGGCCAGCTCCTACAATGAGCAGTTCTTC. It translates to CASMGSGASSYNEQFF. J is TRBJ2-1 and V is TRBV5-1; 8 bases match TRBD2. Trimming at V came to 6 bases and at J to 0 bases, leaving 8 bases not matched to a gene. Germline loops: CDR1 SGHRS, CDR2 YFSETQ. This CDR3 is 16 amino acids long.

This chain connects TRBV5-5 to TRBJ2-3, with 7 bases matching TRBD2. J was trimmed by 4 bases and V by 4 bases; bases with no gene match: 12. Germline V gene lookup returns CDR1 SGHKS and CDR2 YYEKEE (reference sequence). The CDR3 contains 16 residues. CDR3 sequence reads: CASSVTGTIGADTQYF. The CDR3 coding sequence is TGTGCCAGCAGCGTTACCGGGACTATCGGGGCAGATACGCAGTATTTT.

The rearrangement joins TRBV5-5 to TRBJ2-3, with 13 bases identical to TRBD2. The CDR3 length is 19 residues. J lost 4 bases, V lost 2 bases, and 13 bases had no gene match. Germline-derived CDR1 and CDR2 are SGHKS and YYEKEE (reference sequence). CDR3 sequence (DNA): TGTGCCAGCAGCTTTTCGGGCCGCCGGACTAGCGGGAGCTCAGATACGCAGTATTTT. Its protein is CASSFSGRRTSGSSDTQYF.

Turning to this clone: This CDR3 is also generated by other DNA sequences in the sample. The chain recombines TRBV10-3 with TRBJ1-1, with D perhaps TRBD1 (6 bases). Germline CDR1 and CDR2: ENHRY and SYGVKD. This CDR3 contains 13 residues. The V end lost 7 bases, the J end lost 1 base, and 10 bases lay between the germline ends. CDR3 region: CAIMRGPNTEAFF. DNA for the CDR3: TGTGCCATCATGCGGGGGCCGAACACTGAAGCTTTCTTT.

The rearrangement joins TRBV6-5 to TRBJ2-5; D perhaps matches TRBD2 (6 bases). This CDR3 is built from 15 residues. CDR1 MNHEY and CDR2 SVGAGI come from the germline V gene. V was cut by 2 bases and J by 0 bases, with 10 bases left in between. DNA for the CDR3: TGTGCCAGCAGTTACCGCGGGACGGACCAAGAGACCCAGTACTTC. Amino acid sequence: CASSYRGTDQETQYF.

The V and J genes are TRBV5-1 and TRBJ2-3, with D maybe TRBD2 (6 bases). The V gene's germline CDR1 is SGHRS and CDR2 YFSETQ. V was clipped by 4 bases and J by 2 bases, with 14 bases between them. The CDR3 contains 15 residues. The chain's CDR3 is CASSPSSSATDTQYF. The CDR3 DNA reads TGCGCCAGCAGCCCGAGTTCTAGCGCCACAGATACGCAGTATTTT. The whole variable domain, remainder taken from reference TRBV5-1 and TRBJ2-3, is KAGVTQTPRYLIKTRGQQVTLSCSPISGHRSVSWYQQTPGQGLQFLFEYFSETQRNKGNFPGRFSGRQFSNSRSEMNVSTLELGDSALYLCASSPSSSATDTQYFGPGTRLTVL.

The chain links TRBV10-3 to TRBJ1-5; D gene uncertain. This CDR3 has 17 amino acids. The V end was cut by 0 bases, the J end by 0 bases, with 12 bases between. CDR1 ENHRY and CDR2 SYGVKD come from the germline V gene. The CDR3 coding sequence is TGTGCCATCAGTGAGTCGCTGGGCCAAAATAGCAATCAGCCCCAGCATTTT. It encodes CAISESLGQNSNQPQHF.

This chain joins TRBV5-1 and TRBJ1-5; weak D call: TRBD1 (5 bases). The germline gives CDR1 SGHRS, CDR2 YFSETQ. The CDR3 extends over 14 amino acids. Trimming removed 4 bases at V and 6 bases at J, with 14 bases between. The CDR3 DNA reads as TGCGCCAGCAGCGAACAGGCCGGGGGTCAGCCCCAGCATTTT. Encoded protein: CASSEQAGGQPQHF.

The J gene is TRBJ1-1, the V gene TRBV7-3; D not resolved. With 5 bases removed from V and 6 bases from J, the gap between germline ends came to 16 bases. Germline V lookup: CDR1 SGHTA, CDR2 FQGTGA. The CDR3 runs to 14 residues. The CDR3 sequence is CASSAFRGGSEAFF. CDR3 DNA: TGTGCCAGCAGCGCCTTCCGGGGTGGGTCTGAAGCTTTCTTT.

The chain employs TRBV18 and TRBJ2-6, with TRBD1 matching 8 bases. Germline V gene data show CDR1 as KGHSH and CDR2 as LQKENI. V lost 3 bases and J lost 3; bases outside the gene matches: 4. CDR3 length equals 16 residues. This CDR3 is CASSPWTGSGANVLTF. As DNA, the CDR3 is TGTGCCAGCTCACCTTGGACAGGGAGTGGGGCCAACGTCCTGACTTTC.